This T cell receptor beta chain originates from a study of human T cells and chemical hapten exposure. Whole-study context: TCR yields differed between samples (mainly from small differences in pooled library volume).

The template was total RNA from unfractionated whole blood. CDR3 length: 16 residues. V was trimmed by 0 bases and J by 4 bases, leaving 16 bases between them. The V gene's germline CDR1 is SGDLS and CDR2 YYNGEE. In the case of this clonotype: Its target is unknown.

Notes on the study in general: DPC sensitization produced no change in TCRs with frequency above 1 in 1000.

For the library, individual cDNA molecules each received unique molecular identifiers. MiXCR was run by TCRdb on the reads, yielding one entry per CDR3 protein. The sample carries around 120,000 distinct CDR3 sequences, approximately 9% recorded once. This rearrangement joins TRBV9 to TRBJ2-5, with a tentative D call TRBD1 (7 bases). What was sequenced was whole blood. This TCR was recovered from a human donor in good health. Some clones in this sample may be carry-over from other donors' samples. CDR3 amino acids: CASSVGRQGGAETQYF. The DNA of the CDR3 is TGTGCCAGCAGCGTAGGTCGACAGGGAGGAGCAGAGACCCAGTACTTC.